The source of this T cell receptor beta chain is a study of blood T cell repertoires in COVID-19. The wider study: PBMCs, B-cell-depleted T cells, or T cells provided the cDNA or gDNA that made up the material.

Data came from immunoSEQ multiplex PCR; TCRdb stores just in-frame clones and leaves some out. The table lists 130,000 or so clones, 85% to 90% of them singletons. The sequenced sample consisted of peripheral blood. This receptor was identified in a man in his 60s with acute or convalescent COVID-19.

In nucleotides, the CDR3 is TGTGCCAGCAGTTACTCGCAGGGGGACGGTGAGCAGTACTTC. Amino acid sequence: CASSYSQGDGEQYF. The V and J genes are TRBV6-6 and TRBJ2-7; the match to TRBD1 covers 7 bases. Germline values: CDR1 MNHNY, CDR2 SVGAGI (reference sequence). V lost 0 bases and J lost 7; bases outside the gene matches: 6. This CDR3 spans 14 amino acids.